One T cell receptor beta chain is described in this entry. The target antigen is unknown. This sample is part of a study of T cells in localized non-small cell lung cancer. General observations from the study: Appearing in adjacent lung were a median roughly 60 of the top 100 tumor clones. Patients showing higher blood T cell density tended to see longer overall survival. T cell clonality was highest in uninvolved adjacent lung, above tumor. Tumor samples were not multi-region, leaving intratumor heterogeneity unexcluded.

Here immunoSEQ multiplex PCR was the method, and the copy in TCRdb shows in-frame clones only, minus some. Found here are 75,000 to 90,000 clones, approximately 84% of them singletons; the top ten hold over 2.5%. Germline CDR1 and CDR2: MNHEY and SMNVEV (reference sequence). The CDR3 runs to 15 residues. V was clipped by 5 bases and J by 2 bases, with 16 bases between them. The source is a man aged 40 to 69 with stage I lung adenocarcinoma. J is TRBJ2-7 and V is TRBV27; D is perhaps TRBD1 (6 bases). The specimen was peripheral blood, collected before any cancer treatment. The CDR3 spells CASSPPSGQTYEQYF. CDR3 DNA sequence: TGTGCCAGCAGTCCGCCTTCCGGACAGACCTACGAGCAGTACTTC.